The TCR beta chain under discussion was sequenced for a study of blood T cell repertoires in COVID-19. CDR1 and CDR2 (germline): MDHEN, SYDVKM. CDR3 length equals 15 residues. Trimming cost V 2 bases and J 4 bases, with 14 bases left between them. This table comes from immunoSEQ multiplex PCR, and its TCRdb copy is limited to in-frame clones, with some not included. The table shows about 86,000 clones, with around 86% occurring only once. The chain couples TRBV28 to TRBJ2-5; perhaps TRBD2 as D (6 bases). The sequence derives from a human donor in a cohort sampled during active COVID-19. The sample consisted of peripheral blood. The CDR3 spells CASSLGTSGVETQYF. Written as DNA, the CDR3 is TGTGCCAGCAGTTTAGGAACTTCGGGGGTAGAGACCCAGTACTTC.